A selection of T cell receptor beta chains follows, all from one sample in a study of T cell changes during pregnancy in multiple sclerosis. Sequencing used immunoSEQ multiplex PCR; TCRdb keeps in-frame clones, though not all of them. Of 95,000 to 110,000 clones in the sample, around nine tenths were seen once. The specimen was peripheral blood, collected after pregnancy. These receptors all come from a female donor with multiple sclerosis, enrolled in a pregnancy study. The CDR3 runs from the conserved cysteine through the conserved F or W. The D gene is left open where the match is weak. Size values are once, few and many counts, or a class for expanded clones, and some rows have none.

CDR3aa	CDR3nt	j_gene	v_gene	abundance	len	d_gene
CASSLPGLAAGSYEQYF	TGTGCCAGCAGTTTACCGGGACTAGCGGCCGGATCCTACGAGCAGTACTTC	TRBJ2-7	TRBV28	NA	17	TRBD2
CAWHRTGQGIYNEQFF	TGTGCCTGGCATCGAACGGGACAGGGCATTTACAATGAGCAGTTCTTC	TRBJ2-1	TRBV30	NA	16	TRBD1
CASSVEPGGETQYF	TGTGCCAGCAGCGTTGAACCTGGAGGAGAGACCCAGTACTTC	TRBJ2-5	TRBV9	once	14	NA
CASSHGQETSNQPQHF	TGTGCCAGCAGCCACGGACAGGAGACTAGCAATCAGCCCCAGCATTTT	TRBJ1-5	TRBV16	NA	16	TRBD1
CASSSRGAGLWGYTF	TGTGCCAGCAGCTCCAGAGGTGCAGGGCTCTGGGGCTACACCTTC	TRBJ1-2	TRBV7-9	NA	15	NA
CASSTGQGYYNEQFF	TGCGCCAGCAGCACCGGGCAGGGCTACTACAATGAGCAGTTCTTC	TRBJ2-1	TRBV5-1	NA	15	NA
CASSAHRGGQETQYF	TGTGCCAGCAGTGCCCACAGGGGTGGACAAGAGACCCAGTACTTC	TRBJ2-5	TRBV6-1	NA	15	TRBD1
CASSYDPDRQNTEAFF	TGTGCCAGCAGTTACGACCCGGACAGGCAGAACACTGAAGCTTTCTTT	TRBJ1-1	TRBV6-5	NA	16	TRBD1
CASSLWQGPQPQHF	TGTGCCAGCAGTTTGTGGCAGGGGCCCCAGCCCCAGCATTTT	TRBJ1-5	TRBV28	NA	14	NA
CASSTGPPYEQYF	TGTGCCAGCAGCACAGGGCCTCCCTACGAGCAGTACTTC	TRBJ2-7	TRBV6-5	NA	13	NA
CASSPRPAAGYEQYF	TGTGCCAGCTCACCCCGCCCAGCGGCCGGATACGAGCAGTACTTC	TRBJ2-7	TRBV18	NA	15	NA
CASRLAGTNEQFF	TGTGCCAGCAGACTAGCGGGAACGAATGAGCAGTTCTTC	TRBJ2-1	TRBV2	NA	13	TRBD2
CASSSGTGETEAFF	TGTGCCAGCAGCTCCGGGACAGGGGAAACTGAAGCTTTCTTT	TRBJ1-1	TRBV11-2	NA	14	TRBD1
CASSWGLAGSSYNEQFF	TGCGCCAGCAGCTGGGGACTAGCGGGGAGCTCCTACAATGAGCAGTTCTTC	TRBJ2-1	TRBV5-1	NA	17	TRBD2
CASSLAAASDLYEQYF	TGTGCCAGCAGCTTAGCGGCGGCTAGCGACCTTTACGAGCAGTACTTC	TRBJ2-7	TRBV7-2	NA	16	NA
CASTFAGGKGKNIQYF	TGTGCCAGCACCTTCGCGGGGGGGAAGGGCAAAAACATTCAGTACTTC	TRBJ2-4	TRBV5-4	NA	16	TRBD2
CASGWRAAGGSSYNEQFF	TGTGCCAGCGGGTGGAGGGCGGCGGGAGGATCTTCCTACAATGAGCAGTTCTTC	TRBJ2-1	TRBV2	NA	18	TRBD2
CASSQHGGTEAFF	TGCGCCAGCAGCCAACACGGAGGGACTGAAGCTTTCTTT	TRBJ1-1	TRBV5-1	once	13	NA
CASSPIASGGYEQYF	TGTGCCAGCAGCCCCATAGCTAGCGGGGGTTACGAGCAGTACTTC	TRBJ2-7	TRBV7-2	NA	15	TRBD2
CASSRSGSSYEQYF	TGTGCCAGCAGTCGCAGCGGGAGCTCCTACGAGCAGTACTTC	TRBJ2-7	TRBV7-3	NA	14	TRBD2
CASSNGQGNNSPLHF	TGTGCCAGCAGTAACGGACAGGGGAATAATTCACCCCTCCACTTT	TRBJ1-6	TRBV6-5	NA	15	TRBD1
CASSPRIGLAGGPGNEQFF	TGTGCCAGCAGCCCTCGCATCGGTCTAGCGGGAGGGCCAGGGAATGAGCAGTTCTTC	TRBJ2-1	TRBV7-9	NA	19	TRBD2
CASRTGVVDTGELFF	TGTGCCAGCCGGACTGGGGTTGTGGACACCGGGGAGCTGTTTTTT	TRBJ2-2	TRBV9	few	15	NA
CASLGTGGPNYGYTF	TGTGCCAGCCTTGGGACGGGAGGGCCTAACTATGGCTACACCTTC	TRBJ1-2	TRBV6-1	NA	15	NA
CASSPPGGLLNSPLHF	TGTGCCAGCAGCCCGCCGGGGGGGCTTCTTAATTCACCCCTCCACTTT	TRBJ1-6	TRBV7-2	NA	16	NA
CASSEGARETQYF	TGTGCCAGCAGTGAAGGGGCCCGAGAGACCCAGTACTTC	TRBJ2-5	TRBV2	NA	13	NA
CASSYLGSQPQHF	TGTGCCAGCAGTTACCTAGGTAGCCAGCCCCAGCATTTT	TRBJ1-5	TRBV6-5	once	13	NA
CASSVIVSPLHF	TGTGCCAGCAGTGTAATAGTTTCACCCCTCCACTTT	TRBJ1-6	TRBV2	NA	12	NA
CSVQWGGFHSYEQYF	TGCAGCGTACAATGGGGCGGCTTCCACTCCTACGAGCAGTACTTC	TRBJ2-7	TRBV29-1	NA	15	NA
CASSFSDTRTDTQYF	TGTGCCAGCAGTTTTAGTGACACACGCACAGATACGCAGTATTTT	TRBJ2-3	TRBV27	once	15	NA
CASSYASGANVLTF	TGTGCCAGCAGTTACGCGTCTGGGGCCAACGTCCTGACTTTC	TRBJ2-6	TRBV27	once	14	NA
CASSSTGLVAKNIQYF	TGCGCCAGCAGCTCGACAGGGTTGGTGGCCAAAAACATTCAGTACTTC	TRBJ2-4	TRBV5-1	NA	16	TRBD1
CASSPAQGSPYQPQHF	TGTGCCAGCAGCCCAGCACAGGGGTCCCCTTATCAGCCCCAGCATTTT	TRBJ1-5	TRBV5-5	NA	16	TRBD1
CATSRDNEGRGGYTF	TGTGCCACCAGCAGAGATAATGAAGGGAGAGGTGGCTACACCTTC	TRBJ1-2	TRBV15	NA	15	NA
CASSFVSNTGELFF	TGTGCCAGCAGCTTCGTCAGTAACACCGGGGAGCTGTTTTTT	TRBJ2-2	TRBV11-2	NA	14	NA
CASSVGQGWETQYF	TGTGCCAGCAGCGTAGGACAGGGGTGGGAGACCCAGTACTTC	TRBJ2-5	TRBV9	NA	14	TRBD1
CASSLTTGLGETQYF	TGCGCCAGCAGTTTAACTACAGGTCTTGGGGAGACCCAGTACTTC	TRBJ2-5	TRBV5-1	NA	15	NA
CAISDDRESSYEQYF	TGTGCCATCAGTGACGACAGGGAGAGCTCCTACGAGCAGTACTTC	TRBJ2-7	TRBV10-3	NA	15	TRBD1
CASSYGTPGQQPQHF	TGTGCCAGCAGCTACGGGACACCGGGACAACAGCCCCAGCATTTT	TRBJ1-5	TRBV5-5	NA	15	NA
CASSRDRQVIFF	TGTGCCAGCAGCCGAGACCGACAGGTCATTTTCTTT	TRBJ1-1	TRBV7-3	many	12	NA
CASSLGRGDLIYGYTF	TGTGCCAGCAGCTTGGGGAGGGGGGATTTGATCTATGGCTACACCTTC	TRBJ1-2	TRBV7-9	NA	16	NA
CASSGPRTGEKLFF	TGTGCCAGCAGCGGACCACGGACAGGCGAAAAACTGTTTTTT	TRBJ1-4	TRBV9	NA	14	TRBD1
CASSLGQGANEQYF	TGCGCCAGCAGCCTAGGACAGGGGGCCAACGAGCAGTACTTC	TRBJ2-7	TRBV5-1	once	14	TRBD1
CASSYSGGASNEQFF	TGTGCCAGCAGCTATAGCGGGGGGGCGAGTAATGAGCAGTTCTTC	TRBJ2-1	TRBV7-6	NA	15	TRBD2
CASSLEGWQGSGADTQYF	TGTGCCAGCAGCTTAGAAGGATGGCAGGGGAGCGGCGCAGATACGCAGTATTTT	TRBJ2-3	TRBV13	NA	18	NA
CASSTTSGVGNEQFF	TGTGCCAGCAGTACCACTAGCGGGGTCGGGAATGAGCAGTTCTTC	TRBJ2-1	TRBV27	NA	15	TRBD2
CASSALAGGLANTGELFF	TGCGCCAGCAGTGCTCTGGCGGGGGGCCTCGCGAACACCGGGGAGCTGTTTTTT	TRBJ2-2	TRBV4-3	NA	18	TRBD2
CASSSRGGRDEQFF	TGTGCCAGCAGTTCACGGGGGGGTAGGGATGAGCAGTTCTTC	TRBJ2-1	TRBV27	NA	14	TRBD2